The T cell receptor beta chain under discussion was sequenced for a study of blood T cell repertoires in COVID-19. J was trimmed by 5 bases and V by 4 bases; bases with no gene match: 3. The CDR3 loop spans 13 amino acids. Germline CDR1 and CDR2: MNHEY and SVGAGI. This clone was detected a few times. Some clones are missing from TCRdb's copy, which holds only in-frame ones; the method was immunoSEQ multiplex PCR. The data show around 60,000 clones, approximately 90% seen once. The rearrangement uses TRBV6-5 and TRBJ2-7; 9 bases are a match to TRBD1. Input material: peripheral blood. The source of this sequence is a human donor with active COVID-19. The donor label of this sample is uncertain. In nucleotides, the CDR3 is TGTGCCAGCAGTTGGACAGGGGAGGACGAGCAGTACTTC. Its protein product is CASSWTGEDEQYF.